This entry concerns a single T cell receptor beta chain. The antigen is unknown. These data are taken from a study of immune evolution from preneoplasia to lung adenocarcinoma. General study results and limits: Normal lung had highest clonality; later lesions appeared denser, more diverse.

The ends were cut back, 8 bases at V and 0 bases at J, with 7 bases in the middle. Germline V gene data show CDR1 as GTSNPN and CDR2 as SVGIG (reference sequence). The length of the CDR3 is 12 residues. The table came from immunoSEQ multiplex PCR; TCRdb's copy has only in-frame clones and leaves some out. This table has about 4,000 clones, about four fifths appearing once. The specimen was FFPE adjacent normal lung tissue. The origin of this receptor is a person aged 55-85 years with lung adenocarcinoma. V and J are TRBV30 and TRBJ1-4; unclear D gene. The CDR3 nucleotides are TGTGCCCTTGATGCAACTAATGAAAAACTGTTTTTT. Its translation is CALDATNEKLFF.